The 25 T cell receptor beta chains given below trace back to one sample, sequenced in a study of breast tumors, draining lymph nodes, adjacent tissues. TCRdb used MiXCR to reprocess the multiplex PCR reads, holding one entry per CDR3 protein. The profile shows about 22,000 distinct CDR3 sequences, around 50% of them singletons. The material sequenced was breast tumor tissue. The receptor source for this set is a female donor with breast cancer. Some clones in this sample may be carry-over from other donors' samples.

The V gene is TRBV2, the J gene TRBJ2-2, with TRBD1 as a possible D gene (6 bases). The V end was cut by 9 bases, the J end by 2 bases, with 10 bases between. Germline assignment: CDR1 SNHLY and CDR2 FYNNEI. The CDR3 contains 13 residues. CDR3 amino acids: CARQGENTGELFF. For the CDR3, the DNA is TGTGCCAGACAGGGAGAAAACACCGGGGAGCTGTTTTTT.

This chain links TRBV11-2 with TRBJ2-1, with 9 nucleotides matching TRBD2. Germline loops: CDR1 SGHAT, CDR2 FQNNGV. With V trimmed by 5 bases and J by 13 bases, 0 bases remained unmatched. There are 10 residues in the CDR3. In nucleotides, the CDR3 is TGTGCCAGCAGCCTAGCGGGACAGTTCTTC. It specifies CASSLAGQFF.

V gene TRBV6-5 combines with J gene TRBJ2-2; 12 bases align to TRBD2. Germline trimming cut 9 bases from V and 2 bases from J; bases unmatched to any gene: 4. The CDR3 spans 15 residues. Germline V gene lookup returns CDR1 MNHEY and CDR2 SVGAGI. CDR3: CARRLAGANTGELFF. DNA for the CDR3: TGTGCCAGAAGACTAGCGGGAGCCAACACCGGGGAGCTGTTTTTT.

The chain has TRBV19 and TRBJ1-6; TRBD1 is a possible D gene (6 bases). This CDR3 is 14 amino acids long. Trimming removed 4 bases at V and 6 bases at J, with 10 bases between. The germline V gene has CDR1 LNHDA and CDR2 SQIVND (reference sequence). The CDR3 DNA sequence: TGTGCCAGTAGTACCCTGGACAGTAATTCACCCCTCCACTTT. Its translation: CASSTLDSNSPLHF.

This clonotype came up many times. The gene calls are TRBV6-5 and TRBJ2-3; 7 bases align to TRBD1. V trimming: 4 bases; J trimming: 7 bases; junction bases outside the gene matches: 11. The CDR3 totals 15 residues. Germline V gene sequence: CDR1 MNHEY, CDR2 SVGAGI. In DNA form, the CDR3 reads TGTGCCAGCAGTTCGATCCGGACAGGAGATAATACGCAGTATTTT. Translating it yields CASSSIRTGDNTQYF.

This clonotype was seen repeatedly, ten times or more. This chain uses TRBV20-1 with TRBJ1-1; the D gene is possibly TRBD1 (5 bases). V lost 6 bases to trimming and J lost 4 bases, with 15 bases between them. Looked up from germline, CDR1 is DFQATT and CDR2 is SNEGSKA (reference sequence). The CDR3 runs to 13 residues. The CDR3 region is CSAAPGPGTEAFF. The CDR3 coding sequence is TGCAGTGCCGCACCGGGACCAGGCACTGAAGCTTTCTTT.

The chain combines TRBV15 with TRBJ1-4; D call uncertain. The germline V gene has CDR1 LNHNV and CDR2 YYDKDF (reference sequence). The CDR3 totals 12 residues. Between the trimmed V and J ends, which lost 1 base and 13 bases, there was a span of 10 bases. The CDR3 loop reads CATSRVYEGLFF. CDR3 nucleotide sequence: TGTGCCACCAGCAGAGTTTATGAGGGACTGTTTTTT.

The chain recombines TRBV7-3 with TRBJ2-1; 12 nucleotides agree with TRBD1. This CDR3 spans 16 amino acids. V shed 4 bases, J shed 10 bases, and the junction held 11 bases outside the gene matches. Germline V CDR1 and CDR2: SGHTA, FQGTGA. The CDR3 DNA reads as TGTGCCAGCAGCTACACCGTCGGGACAGGGGGCGGCGAGCAGTTCTTC. This encodes CASSYTVGTGGGEQFF.

This clonotype rates as medium-sized (0.01 to 0.1%). V is TRBV4-2 and J is TRBJ2-1; D possibly corresponds to TRBD1 (6 bases). The CDR3 consists of 15 residues. The ends were cut back, 1 base at V and 8 bases at J, with 15 bases in the middle. Germline CDR1 is LGHNA and CDR2 is YNFKEQ. The CDR3 protein is CASSQVRGGSYEQFF. Written as DNA, the CDR3 is TGTGCCAGCAGCCAAGTCAGAGGGGGATCCTATGAGCAGTTCTTC.

The chain links TRBV7-9 to TRBJ2-3; D uncertain. Trimming cost V 8 bases and J 7 bases, with 10 bases left between them. Germline CDR1 reads SEHNR; CDR2 reads FQNEAQ (reference sequence). The CDR3 consists of 11 residues. CDR3 sequence (DNA): TGTGCCAGCTGGGATAAGAATACGCAGTATTTT. It yields the protein CASWDKNTQYF.

In its sample, this clonotype ranks as medium-sized. The gene calls are TRBV7-9 and TRBJ1-3; D unclear. Trimming stripped 4 bases from V and 8 bases from J, with 6 bases between. Germline V lookup: CDR1 SEHNR, CDR2 FQNEAQ (reference sequence). This CDR3 has 11 amino acids. In DNA, the CDR3 is TGTGCCAGCAGCTCCGACTACACCATATATTTT. This sequence encodes CASSSDYTIYF.

This clonotype was observed many times. The chain employs TRBV2 and TRBJ2-1, with D perhaps matching TRBD1 or TRBD2 (6 bases each). Per the germline V gene, CDR1 is SNHLY and CDR2 is FYNNEI. The CDR3 covers 15 residues. V gave up 3 bases and J gave up 1 base, with 10 bases separating them. As DNA, the CDR3 is TGTGCCAGCAGTGAGGGGGGCCAATCCTACAATGAGCAGTTCTTC. Encoded protein: CASSEGGQSYNEQFF.

By share, this clonotype counts as medium-sized. The rearrangement uses TRBV20-1 and TRBJ2-7; 9 nucleotides agree with TRBD1. Germline-derived CDR1 and CDR2 are DFQATT and SNEGSKA (reference sequence). The length of the CDR3 is 13 residues. V lost 1 base, J lost 4 bases, and 2 bases stayed unmatched. Here the CDR3 DNA reads TGCAGTGCTAGAGGGGACAGGGATTACGAGCAGTACTTC. Translated: CSARGDRDYEQYF.

The chain couples TRBV29-1 to TRBJ2-7, with 7 bases fitting TRBD1. CDR1 is SQVTM and CDR2 is ANQGSEA in the germline V gene. V was clipped by 7 bases and J by 1 base; unmatched bases: 7. The CDR3 is made up of 13 amino acids. DNA of the CDR3: TGCAGCGCAACAGGGGCTAATTCCTACGAGCAGTACTTC. Its protein is CSATGANSYEQYF.

By sample share, this clonotype is medium-sized. The V and J genes are TRBV4-1 and TRBJ1-2; D is unclear. Trimming removed 3 bases at V and 2 bases at J, with 1 base between. The germline gives CDR1 MGHRA, CDR2 YSYEKL. The CDR3 covers 11 residues. The CDR3: CASSQNYGYTF. The CDR3 DNA sequence: TGCGCCAGCAGCCAGAACTATGGCTACACCTTC.

The rearrangement links TRBV12-3 or TRBV12-4 to TRBJ2-3; 7 positions match TRBD2. After removal of 7 bases from V and 0 bases from J, the junction contained 4 bases not matched to a gene. The CDR3 runs to 14 residues. The chain's CDR3 is CASTELASTDTQYF. The CDR3 DNA follows: TGTGCCAGCACAGAACTAGCGAGCACAGATACGCAGTATTTT.

The chain combines TRBV29-1 with TRBJ2-7, with TRBD1 as a possible D gene (5 bases). Germline CDR1 reads SQVTM; CDR2 reads ANQGSEA. The CDR3 has 11 residues. The V end lost 4 bases, the J end lost 6 bases, and 10 bases lay between the germline ends. As DNA, the CDR3 is TGCAGCGTTGTGGTGGGGCTCGAGCAGTACTTC. Translated, it gives CSVVVGLEQYF.

V is TRBV11-2 and J is TRBJ2-5, with 10 bases matching TRBD2. The J segment lost 5 bases and the V segment lost 5 bases, leaving 11 bases of the junction unmatched. CDR1 is SGHAT and CDR2 is FQNNGV in the germline V gene. The CDR3 totals 16 residues. Here the CDR3 DNA reads TGTGCCAGCAGCAATCTAGCGGGAGCTCAGGGGGAGACCCAGTACTTC. It yields the protein CASSNLAGAQGETQYF.

This clonotype was recorded many times. The V gene is TRBV5-8, the J gene TRBJ2-5; D tentatively fits TRBD1 or TRBD2 (5 bases each). Trimming cost V 2 bases and J 4 bases, with 12 bases left between them. The CDR3 totals 14 residues. Germline CDR1 SGHTS, CDR2 YDEGEE. This CDR3 is CASSFPGRGETQYF. The CDR3 coding sequence is TGTGCCAGCAGCTTTCCGGGGCGAGGAGAGACCCAGTACTTC.

This sequence joins TRBV27 and TRBJ2-2, with 8 bases identical to TRBD1. Per germline, CDR1 MNHEY and CDR2 SMNVEV (reference sequence). The CDR3 has 17 amino acids. The ends lost 0 bases at V and 1 base at J; junction bases unmatched: 4. DNA of the CDR3: TGTGCCAGCAGTTTATCGCAAGGGACAGGGAACACCGGGGAGCTGTTTTTT. Translation: CASSLSQGTGNTGELFF.

The V call is TRBV6-1, the J call TRBJ1-6; TRBD1 matches 10 bases. V lost 5 bases, J lost 6 bases, and 7 bases stayed unmatched. In germline, CDR1 is MNHNS, CDR2 SASEGT. The CDR3 extends over 16 amino acids. CDR3 loop: CASSPGTGVSNSPLHF. CDR3 nucleotide sequence: TGTGCCAGCAGTCCCGGGACAGGGGTCAGTAATTCACCCCTCCACTTT.

The J gene is TRBJ2-1, the V gene TRBV24-1; D is possibly TRBD2 (5 bases). Germline CDR1 KGHDR, CDR2 SFDVKD. The CDR3 contains 13 residues. The V and J ends lost 6 bases and 7 bases respectively, with 12 bases between them. CDR3 sequence: CATSFTGWNEQFF. For the CDR3, the DNA is TGTGCCACCAGTTTTACGGGATGGAATGAGCAGTTCTTC.

The chain couples TRBV9 to TRBJ2-7; TRBD2 might be the D (5 bases). Per the germline V gene, CDR1 is SGDLS and CDR2 is YYNGEE. V lost 2 bases and J lost 5, with 11 bases in between. This CDR3 has 13 amino acids. CDR3 sequence reads: CASSVEGVHEQYF. The DNA of the CDR3 is TGTGCCAGCAGCGTCGAGGGAGTCCACGAGCAGTACTTC. Using reference TRBV9 and TRBJ2-7 for the parts outside the CDR3, the full variable domain is DSGVTQTPKHLITATGQRVTLRCSPRSGDLSVYWYQQSLDQGLQFLIQYYNGEERAKGNILERFSAQQFPDLHSELNLSSLELGDSALYFCASSVEGVHEQYFGPGTRLTVT.

This clonotype was recorded many times. This sequence joins TRBV5-1 and TRBJ1-1, with 7 bases matching TRBD1. The CDR3 consists of 17 residues. The V and J ends lost 4 bases and 2 bases, in that order; junction bases with no gene match: 14. Germline V gene data show CDR1 as SGHRS and CDR2 as YFSETQ. The chain's CDR3 is CASSAGRGGTVNTEAFF. Written as DNA, the CDR3 is TGCGCCAGCAGCGCAGGAAGGGGCGGGACAGTTAACACTGAAGCTTTCTTT.

The gene calls are TRBV20-1 and TRBJ1-6, with D perhaps TRBD1 (6 bases). Per germline, CDR1 DFQATT and CDR2 SNEGSKA (reference sequence). The CDR3 has 17 amino acids. Trimming pared 3 bases from V and 0 bases from J, leaving 15 bases between. CDR3 sequence (DNA): TGCAGTGCTAGGACTGGGGGGGCCAACTCCTATAATTCACCCCTCCACTTT. The encoded protein is CSARTGGANSYNSPLHF.